The clone carrying this T cell receptor (beta chain) was counted at least ten times. Antigen specificity is unknown. These data come from a study of T cells in Graves' hyperthyroidism and ophthalmopathy. Researchers amplified the TCR beta CDR3 regions from RNA transcripts. In the first-round RT-PCR of the TCR CDR3, the HTBI primer set was used. TCRdb redid the calling of the multiplex PCR reads with MiXCR, one entry per CDR3 protein. Of a few hundred thousand distinct CDR3 sequences in the sample, about a sixth were seen once. V lost 1 base and J lost 4, with 19 bases in between. CDR3 length equals 17 residues. Germline values: CDR1 LGHNA, CDR2 YNFKEQ. Study outcomes and limitations: Before onset, by a median of around 6.1 months, the model predicted ophthalmopathy.

This TCR came from a woman in her sixties with Graves' ophthalmopathy. Sample: blood. The gene calls are TRBV4-2 and TRBJ2-5; D might be TRBD2 (6 bases). The CDR3 spells CASSQGNWDPGRETQYF. CDR3 nucleotides: TGTGCCAGCAGCCAAGGAAATTGGGACCCCGGGAGAGAGACCCAGTACTTC.